The clone carrying this T cell receptor beta chain has only a few counts. Its target is not known. Regarding treatment: approximately 9-day PBMC culture with coronavirus spike peptide pools or control peptides (ViraFEST assay). ViraFEST used peptide pools to expand antigen-specific T cells before TCR sequencing. Half the growth medium was swapped for new IL-2 medium on days 3 and 7. The sample comes from a study of vaccination and CD4 T cells after COVID-19. An Oncomine TCR Beta short-read assay was used to sequence the DNA from cultured CD4+ T cells. TCRdb fed the PCR reads into MiXCR, producing one record per CDR3 protein. The repertoire holds more than 9,000 distinct CDR3 sequences, with roughly a third as singletons. The receptor's source is a human donor who had recovered from COVID-19. The material sequenced was CD4+ T cells from blood, cultured in vitro.

For the CDR3, the DNA is TGTGCCAGCAGCTTACTGGTGGGAGGCCCAGATACGCAGTATTTT. Its protein is CASSLLVGGPDTQYF. The V gene is TRBV7-2, the J gene TRBJ2-3, with D perhaps matching TRBD2 (6 bases). Germline V lookup: CDR1 SGHTA, CDR2 FQGNSA. V was pared by 2 bases and J by 4 bases, with 13 bases between. The CDR3 contains 15 residues. Full variable domain (remainder filled in from reference TRBV7-2 and TRBJ2-3): GAGVSQSPSNKVTEKGKDVELRCDPISGHTALYWYRQSLGQGLEFLIYFQGNSAPDKSGLPSDRFSAERTGGSVSTLTIQRTQQEDSAVYLCASSLLVGGPDTQYFGPGTRLTVL.